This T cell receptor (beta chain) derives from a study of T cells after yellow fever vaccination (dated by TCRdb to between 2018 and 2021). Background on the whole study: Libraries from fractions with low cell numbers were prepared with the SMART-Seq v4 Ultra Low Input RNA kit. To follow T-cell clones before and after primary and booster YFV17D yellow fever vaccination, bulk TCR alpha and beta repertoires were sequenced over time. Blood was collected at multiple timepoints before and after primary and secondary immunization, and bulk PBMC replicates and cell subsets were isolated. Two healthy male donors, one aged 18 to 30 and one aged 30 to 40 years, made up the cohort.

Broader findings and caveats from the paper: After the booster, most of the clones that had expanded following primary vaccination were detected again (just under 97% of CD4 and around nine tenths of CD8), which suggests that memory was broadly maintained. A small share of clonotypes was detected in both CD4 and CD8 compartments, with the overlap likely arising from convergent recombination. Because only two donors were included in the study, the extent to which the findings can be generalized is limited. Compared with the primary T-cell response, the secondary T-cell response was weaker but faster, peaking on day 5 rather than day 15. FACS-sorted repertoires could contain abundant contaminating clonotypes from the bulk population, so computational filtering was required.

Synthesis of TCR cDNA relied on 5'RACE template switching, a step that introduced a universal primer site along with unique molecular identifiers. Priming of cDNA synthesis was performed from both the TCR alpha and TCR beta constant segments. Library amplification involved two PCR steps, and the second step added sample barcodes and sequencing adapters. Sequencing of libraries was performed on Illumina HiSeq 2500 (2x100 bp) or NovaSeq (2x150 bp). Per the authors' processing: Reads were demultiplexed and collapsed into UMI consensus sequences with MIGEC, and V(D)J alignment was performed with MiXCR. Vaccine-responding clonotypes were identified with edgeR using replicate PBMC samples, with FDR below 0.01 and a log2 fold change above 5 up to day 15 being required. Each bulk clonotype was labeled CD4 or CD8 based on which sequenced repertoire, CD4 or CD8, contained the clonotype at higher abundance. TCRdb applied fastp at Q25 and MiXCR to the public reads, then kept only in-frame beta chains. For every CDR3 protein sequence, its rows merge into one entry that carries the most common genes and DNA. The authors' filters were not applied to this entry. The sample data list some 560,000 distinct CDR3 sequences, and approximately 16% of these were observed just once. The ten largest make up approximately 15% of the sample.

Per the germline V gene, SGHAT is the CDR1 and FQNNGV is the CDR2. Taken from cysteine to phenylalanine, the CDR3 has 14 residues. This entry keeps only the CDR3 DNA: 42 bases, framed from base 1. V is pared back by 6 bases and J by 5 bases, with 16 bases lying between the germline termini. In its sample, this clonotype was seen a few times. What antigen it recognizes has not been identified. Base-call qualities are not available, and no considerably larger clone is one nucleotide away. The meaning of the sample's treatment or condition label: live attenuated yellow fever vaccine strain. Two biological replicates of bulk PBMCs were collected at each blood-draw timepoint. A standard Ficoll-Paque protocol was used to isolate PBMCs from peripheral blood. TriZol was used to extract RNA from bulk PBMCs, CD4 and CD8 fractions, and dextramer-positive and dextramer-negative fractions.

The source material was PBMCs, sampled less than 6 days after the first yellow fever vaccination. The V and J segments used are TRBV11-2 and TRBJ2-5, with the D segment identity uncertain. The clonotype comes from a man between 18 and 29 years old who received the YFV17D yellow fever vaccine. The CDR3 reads CASSPLLLGETQYF. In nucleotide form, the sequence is TGTGCCAGCAGTCCTCTTCTTTTGGGGGAGACCCAGTACTTC.